The 11 T cell receptor beta chains below all came from one sample that was sequenced in a study of OX40 agonist ivuxolimab in advanced cancers. Generated by immunoSEQ multiplex PCR, the TCRdb table keeps only in-frame clones and is missing some. Of over 90,000 clones in the sample, 86% were seen once. The sample here was CD4+ or CD8+ T cells sorted from blood, taken in a trial of the OX40 agonist ivuxolimab. These receptors were collected from an adult with an advanced solid tumor such as melanoma, head and neck, liver or kidney cancer.

The genes are TRBV28 and TRBJ1-2; D unresolved. From germline, CDR1 is MDHEN and CDR2 SYDVKM. This CDR3 is built from 15 residues. V was pared by 2 bases and J by 8 bases, with 18 bases between. The CDR3 here is CASSLISLPTGGYTF. DNA for the CDR3: TGTGCCAGCAGTTTAATCAGTTTGCCCACCGGGGGCTACACCTTC.

On this clone: The junction shows a germline mismatch at one end, possibly a read error. The chain couples TRBV30 to TRBJ2-1; 7 nucleotides agree with TRBD2. This CDR3 contains 13 residues. Per germline, CDR1 GTSNPN and CDR2 SVGIG (reference sequence). The CDR3 loop reads CAWTAGPGNERFF. The CDR3 DNA is TGTGCCTGGACAGCGGGACCCGGCAATGAGCGGTTCTTC. The entire variable domain, with the rest obtained from reference TRBV30 and TRBJ2-1, is as follows: SQTIHQWPATLVQPVGSPLSLECTVEGTSNPNLYWYRQAAGRGLQLLFYSVGIGQISSEVPQNLSASRPQDRQFILSSKKLLLSDSGFYLCAWTAGPGNERFFGPGTRLTVL.

This clone came up a few times. V and J are TRBV19 and TRBJ1-2; D gene ambiguous. The V end lost 5 bases, the J end lost 8 bases, and 15 bases lay between the germline ends. Germline V CDR1 and CDR2: LNHDA, SQIVND (reference sequence). The CDR3 runs to 13 residues. The CDR3 DNA reads TGTGCCAGTAGTTTAAGGCCCCTCGGAGGCTACACCTTC. This codes for CASSLRPLGGYTF. The variable domain in full, with the rest retrieved from reference TRBV19 and TRBJ1-2, is DGGITQSPKYLFRKEGQNVTLSCEQNLNHDAMYWYRQDPGQGLRLIYYSQIVNDFQKGDIAEGYSVSREKKESFPLTVTSAQKNPTAFYLCASSLRPLGGYTFGSGTRLTVV.

This clone was counted a few times. J is TRBJ1-1 and V is TRBV30, with a weak D call TRBD1 (5 bases). V dropped 3 bases and J dropped 10 bases, with 12 bases sitting between them. The germline gives CDR1 GTSNPN, CDR2 SVGIG (reference sequence). This CDR3 region has 11 residues. The CDR3 sequence: CAWSGGERAFF. The CDR3 region has the DNA TGTGCCTGGAGCGGGGGGGAGAGAGCTTTCTTT.

This clone has only one observation. The chain joins TRBV6-1 to TRBJ2-5, with 10 bases that match TRBD2. This CDR3 region has 14 residues. The ends lost 4 bases at V and 5 bases at J; junction bases unmatched: 4. In germline, CDR1 is MNHNS, CDR2 SASEGT. The DNA for the CDR3 is TGTGCCAGCAGTGGAAGCGGGAGGGGTGAGACCCAGTACTTC. This sequence encodes CASSGSGRGETQYF.

This chain connects TRBV4-2 to TRBJ2-2; the match to TRBD2 covers 10 bases. V trimming: 0 bases; J trimming: 8 bases; junction bases outside the gene matches: 9. The CDR3 is 17 amino acids. Germline-derived CDR1 and CDR2 are LGHNA and YNFKEQ. The CDR3 region is CASSQDRASGRPGELFF. The CDR3 DNA follows: TGTGCCAGCAGCCAAGATCGGGCTAGCGGGAGACCTGGGGAGCTGTTTTTT.

The V gene is TRBV18, the J gene TRBJ1-4, with D possibly being TRBD1 (6 bases). The CDR3 is 14 amino acids. The V end lost 3 bases, the J end lost 4 bases, and 9 bases lay between the germline ends. CDR1 is KGHSH, CDR2 LQKENI, per germline. The CDR3 reads CASSPGQLNEKLFF. The CDR3 coding sequence is TGTGCCAGCTCACCTGGACAGCTTAATGAAAAACTGTTTTTT. Based on the CDR3 plus reference TRBV18 and TRBJ1-4, the full variable domain is NAGVMQNPRHLVRRRGQEARLRCSPMKGHSHVYWYRQLPEEGLKFMVYLQKENIIDESGMPKERFSAEFPKEGPSILRIQQVVRGDSAAYFCASSPGQLNEKLFFGSGTQLSVL.

The chain employs TRBV7-9 and TRBJ2-5; no reliable D call. The CDR3 length is 14 residues. The germline V gene has CDR1 SEHNR and CDR2 FQNEAQ (reference sequence). Trimming cost V 5 bases and J 2 bases, with 12 bases left between them. CDR3: CASSPDRVQETQYF. The CDR3 nucleotides are TGTGCCAGCAGCCCCGATAGAGTTCAAGAGACCCAGTACTTC. Together with reference TRBV7-9 and TRBJ2-5, the CDR3 gives the full variable domain: DTGVSQNPRHKITKRGQNVTFRCDPISEHNRLYWYRQTLGQGPEFLTYFQNEAQLEKSRLLSDRFSAERPKGSFSTLEIQRTEQGDSAMYLCASSPDRVQETQYFGPGTRLLVL.

The rearrangement links TRBV19 to TRBJ2-3; TRBD2 matches 11 bases. The CDR3 sequence is 16 residues long. Germline V gene sequence: CDR1 LNHDA, CDR2 SQIVND (reference sequence). The V segment lost 10 bases and the J segment 6 bases; nucleotides outside the gene matches: 15. The CDR3 DNA reads as TGTGCCACCCTGGAGAGGGCCGCTAGCGGGAGGGATACGCAGTATTTT. It codes for CATLERAASGRDTQYF.

V gene TRBV19 combines with J gene TRBJ2-1; 8 nucleotides match TRBD2. Germline V CDR1 and CDR2: LNHDA, SQIVND (reference sequence). This CDR3 comprises 14 residues. V lost 7 bases to trimming and J lost 5 bases; unmatched junction nucleotides: 7. CDR3 nucleotides: TGTGCCAGTACCTCCGGGACTAGAAACAATGAGCAGTTCTTC. Translated: CASTSGTRNNEQFF.

The V call is TRBV5-6, the J call TRBJ2-7; 7 positions match TRBD1. V was clipped by 5 bases and J by 7 bases; unmatched bases: 9. Germline V lookup: CDR1 SGHDT, CDR2 YYEEEE. The CDR3 extends over 13 amino acids. In DNA form, the CDR3 reads TGTGCCAGCAGACAGGGGTGGGACGAGGAGCAGTACTTC. Protein: CASRQGWDEEQYF.